The 22 T cell receptor beta chains reported below all come from one sample, sequenced in a study of Tregs in tolerant kidney transplant recipients. Profiling relied on immunoSEQ multiplex PCR, and the TCRdb table lists in-frame clones only, not all of them. Found here are roughly 99,000 clones, over 85% of them singletons; the top ten hold 0.46%. The specimen comprised CD4+ T cells from blood, sampled before the transplant. The receptor set was obtained from a human donor who received a combined kidney and bone marrow transplant.

V and J are TRBV6-5 and TRBJ1-1; D is possibly TRBD1 (5 bases). Germline V lookup: CDR1 MNHEY, CDR2 SVGAGI. The CDR3 contains 13 residues. V gave up 0 bases and J gave up 7 bases, with 9 bases separating them. This CDR3 reads CASSYSIRGEAFF. CDR3 nucleotide sequence: TGTGCCAGCAGTTACTCGATAAGGGGTGAAGCTTTCTTT.

The chain recombines TRBV2 with TRBJ1-4; 8 nucleotides align to TRBD1. CDR1 and CDR2 (germline): SNHLY, FYNNEI. CDR3 size: 17 residues. J gave up 7 bases and V 6 bases, and 16 bases lay outside the gene matches. The CDR3 spells CASRDFSWGQVREKLFF. In DNA form, the CDR3 reads TGTGCCAGCAGGGACTTTTCTTGGGGACAGGTTCGTGAAAAACTGTTTTTT.

The chain is built from TRBV18 and TRBJ2-3; 7 nucleotides line up with TRBD1. V lost 3 bases to trimming and J lost 3 bases; unmatched junction nucleotides: 9. The CDR3 runs 16 residues. Germline V gene lookup returns CDR1 KGHSH and CDR2 LQKENI. CDR3 protein: CASSPIGTEKTDTQYF. In DNA form, the CDR3 reads TGTGCCAGCTCACCGATCGGGACAGAAAAAACAGATACGCAGTATTTT.

This chain joins TRBV28 and TRBJ1-3, with D perhaps TRBD1 (5 bases). The CDR3 has 12 residues. Germline loops: CDR1 MDHEN, CDR2 SYDVKM. V gave up 11 bases and J gave up 1 base, with 9 bases separating them. In DNA, the CDR3 is TGTGCCGTGGGGCGTTCTGGAAACACCATATATTTT. This gives the protein CAVGRSGNTIYF.

The V call is TRBV20-1, the J call TRBJ1-2, with no clear D. In germline, CDR1 is DFQATT, CDR2 SNEGSKA (reference sequence). Trimming left V 5 bases short and J 5 bases short, with 6 bases between. This CDR3 region has 10 residues. The CDR3 nucleotides are TGCAGTGCTGACAATTATGGCTACACCTTC. This codes for CSADNYGYTF.

The rearrangement joins TRBV5-1 to TRBJ1-1, with TRBD1 identical over 8 bases. CDR1 and CDR2 from the germline V gene are SGHRS and YFSETQ. CDR3 size: 15 residues. With 2 bases clipped from V and 5 bases from J, the junction kept 8 bases outside the gene matches. The CDR3 coding sequence is TGCGCCAGCAGCTTAGCCCCGACAGGGGAAACTGAAGCTTTCTTT. Its translation is CASSLAPTGETEAFF. The full variable domain, its missing parts supplied by reference TRBV5-1 and TRBJ1-1, is KAGVTQTPRYLIKTRGQQVTLSCSPISGHRSVSWYQQTPGQGLQFLFEYFSETQRNKGNFPGRFSGRQFSNSRSEMNVSTLELGDSALYLCASSLAPTGETEAFFGQGTRLTVV.

This clone was seen once. The chain joins TRBV6-1 to TRBJ2-1; 7 bases map to TRBD1. The CDR3 totals 15 residues. With V trimmed by 10 bases and J by 0 bases, 9 bases remained unmatched. Germline V gene sequence: CDR1 MNHNS, CDR2 SASEGT. CDR3 nucleotides: TGTGCCACCTCTACCGGGACAGTCTCCTACAATGAGCAGTTCTTC. Translated: CATSTGTVSYNEQFF.

The CDR3 DNA reads TGTGCCAGCAGCCAGATACCGGGACTAGCGGCATACAATGAGCAGTTCTTC. Amino acids: CASSQIPGLAAYNEQFF. This chain joins TRBV7-8 and TRBJ2-1, with 11 nucleotides matching TRBD2. The CDR3 has 17 residues. Germline loops: CDR1 SGHVS, CDR2 FQNEAQ. J lost 4 bases, V lost 5 bases, and 10 bases had no gene match.

J is TRBJ2-1 and V is TRBV4-1; D call uncertain. V lost 5 bases and J 5 bases, leaving 22 bases between the germline ends. Germline assignment: CDR1 MGHRA and CDR2 YSYEKL. This CDR3 region has 17 residues. CDR3 DNA sequence: TGCGCCAGCAGCGTGAGAGACCAGGTTAGACCCCACAATGAGCAGTTCTTC. Translated: CASSVRDQVRPHNEQFF.

CDR3 nucleotides: TGTGCCAGCCGGGTGAAGGGGCCCTACACCTTC. This codes for CASRVKGPYTF. This chain joins TRBV2 and TRBJ1-2; the D gene is possibly TRBD1 (5 bases). CDR3 length: 11 amino acids. Between the trimmed V and J ends, which lost 8 bases and 10 bases, there was a span of 14 bases. CDR1 is SNHLY and CDR2 is FYNNEI in the germline V gene.

The chain uses TRBV11-2 and TRBJ1-6; weak D call: TRBD1 (5 bases). Germline CDR1 is SGHAT and CDR2 is FQNNGV. V dropped 1 base and J dropped 8 bases, with 6 bases sitting between them. This CDR3 contains 13 residues. The CDR3 nucleotides are TGTGCCAGCAGCTTAGCGGGGGATTCACCCCTCCACTTT. It specifies CASSLAGDSPLHF.

The CDR3 here is CASSLLRRKIGEKLFF. Written as DNA, the CDR3 is TGTGCCAGCAGCTTATTGAGGAGGAAGATAGGTGAAAAACTGTTTTTT. The chain recombines TRBV7-7 with TRBJ1-4; D not certain. Germline V gene lookup returns CDR1 SSHAT and CDR2 FNYEAQ (reference sequence). The CDR3 is made up of 16 amino acids. Trimming cost V 2 bases and J 7 bases, with 17 bases left between them. The complete variable domain, with remaining parts taken from reference TRBV7-7 and TRBJ1-4, reads GAGVSQSPRYKVTKRGQDVTLRCDPISSHATLYWYQQALGQGPEFLTYFNYEAQPDKSGLPSDRFSAERPEGSISTLTIQRTEQRDSAMYRCASSLLRRKIGEKLFFGSGTQLSVL.

The chain is built from TRBV7-9 and TRBJ2-5; 8 positions agree with TRBD2. The length of the CDR3 is 16 residues. Germline CDR1 and CDR2: SEHNR and FQNEAQ (reference sequence). Losses at the gene ends were 5 bases for V and 4 bases for J; bases not matched to a gene: 12. Here the CDR3 reads CASSPLGFGGGETQYF. The CDR3 coding sequence is TGTGCCAGCAGCCCCCTGGGTTTCGGGGGGGGAGAGACCCAGTACTTC.

This chain joins TRBV15 and TRBJ2-4; possibly TRBD2 for D (6 bases). Germline V gives CDR1 LNHNV, CDR2 YYDKDF (reference sequence). The CDR3 contains 17 residues. V lost 3 bases and J lost 0, with 15 bases in between. CDR3 amino acids: CATSSMWEDLAKNIQYF. The CDR3 DNA reads as TGTGCCACCAGCAGTATGTGGGAGGACCTAGCCAAAAACATTCAGTACTTC.

The rearrangement uses TRBV5-4 and TRBJ2-3; D might be TRBD2 (6 bases). The germline CDR1 and CDR2 sequences are SGHNT and YYREEE (reference sequence). V lost 2 bases and J lost 0, with 7 bases in between. The CDR3 length is 14 residues. The CDR3 DNA reads as TGTGCCAGCAGCTTCAGCGGGAGCACAGATACGCAGTATTTT. Translated, it gives CASSFSGSTDTQYF. Full variable domain (missing parts from reference TRBV5-4 and TRBJ2-3): ETGVTQSPTHLIKTRGQQVTLRCSSQSGHNTVSWYQQALGQGPQFIFQYYREEENGRGNFPPRFSGLQFPNYSSELNVNALELDDSALYLCASSFSGSTDTQYFGPGTRLTVL.

The chain uses TRBV27 and TRBJ1-5; D remains unclear. V was clipped by 2 bases and J by 2 bases, with 13 bases between them. Germline loops: CDR1 MNHEY, CDR2 SMNVEV (reference sequence). The CDR3 sequence is 16 residues long. CDR3 amino acids: CASSLIFTVGNQPQHF. The CDR3 DNA reads as TGTGCCAGCAGTTTAATTTTCACAGTGGGCAATCAGCCCCAGCATTTT.

The chain employs TRBV5-6 and TRBJ2-1; 9 nucleotides agree with TRBD2. In germline, CDR1 is SGHDT, CDR2 YYEEEE. V lost 0 bases, J lost 3 bases, and 13 bases stayed unmatched. The CDR3 length is 19 residues. The CDR3 loop reads CASSLAASAAGGIYNEQFF. DNA of the CDR3: TGTGCCAGCAGCTTGGCCGCCTCGGCAGCGGGAGGTATCTACAATGAGCAGTTCTTC.

The chain employs TRBV2 and TRBJ1-1; D not resolved. The CDR3 is 13 residues long. V was pared by 8 bases and J by 0 bases, with 10 bases between. Germline CDR1 reads SNHLY; CDR2 reads FYNNEI. This chain's CDR3 is CASGGLLNTEAFF. CDR3 sequence (DNA): TGTGCCAGCGGAGGCCTGCTGAACACTGAAGCTTTCTTT. Full variable domain (outside the CDR3, taken from reference TRBV2 and TRBJ1-1): EPEVTQTPSHQVTQMGQEVILRCVPISNHLYFYWYRQILGQKVEFLVSFYNNEISEKSEIFDDQFSVERPDGSNFTLKIRSTKLEDSAMYFCASGGLLNTEAFFGQGTRLTVV.

The V gene is TRBV5-1, the J gene TRBJ1-1; D is unresolved. Germline values: CDR1 SGHRS, CDR2 YFSETQ. Trimming took 4 bases from V and 1 from J, leaving 11 bases between them. The CDR3 sequence is 14 residues long. CDR3 sequence: CASSPEVTNTEAFF. As DNA, the CDR3 is TGCGCCAGCAGCCCTGAGGTCACGAACACTGAAGCTTTCTTT.

This chain joins TRBV6-8 and TRBJ1-5; 11 bases are shared with TRBD1. Germline lookup yields CDR1 MNHGY and CDR2 SAAAGT. V lost 6 bases and J lost 5; bases outside the gene matches: 6. The CDR3 is made up of 15 amino acids. CDR3 in DNA: TGTGCCAGCAGGGACAGGGGGCGTTGCGATCAGCCCCAGCATTTT. Translating it yields CASRDRGRCDQPQHF.

Details on this clone: One junction end disagrees with the germline gene, perhaps due to a read error. Other nucleotide sequences in the sample specify the same CDR3. The chain combines TRBV6-5 with TRBJ1-6; D remains unclear. This CDR3 region has 15 residues. Looked up from germline, CDR1 is MNHEY and CDR2 is SVGAGI. The CDR3 DNA reads TGTGCCAGCAGTTGGGTGCGAGGCGCGGATTCCCCCCTCCACTTT. As protein: CASSWVRGADSPLHF.

This clone has a handful of counts. The CDR3 DNA is TGTGCCATCAGCGACAGGGGCCGGGGCTATGGCTACACCTTC. Protein product: CAISDRGRGYGYTF. The V and J genes are TRBV10-3 and TRBJ1-2; TRBD1 aligns across 8 bases. Germline trimming cut 6 bases from V and 4 bases from J; bases unmatched to any gene: 7. The CDR3 runs 14 residues. CDR1 is ENHRY, CDR2 SYGVKD, per germline.